This TCR beta chain was retrieved from a study of T cells in Graves' hyperthyroidism and ophthalmopathy. CDR3 length: 14 amino acids. CDR1 and CDR2 from the germline V gene are MDHEN and SYDVKM. The V and J ends lost 6 bases and 8 bases respectively, with 20 bases between them. This clonotype occurred many times. Its antigen is as yet unknown. RNA transcripts were the template for amplifying TCR beta CDR3 regions. In the first-round RT-PCR of the TCR CDR3, the HTBI primer set was used. TCRdb passed the multiplex PCR reads through MiXCR, listing each CDR3 protein once. The sample shows about 400,000 distinct CDR3 sequences, 13% to 15% of them seen only once. Study results and limitations: Ophthalmopathy onset followed model prediction by a median about seven months.

The J gene is TRBJ2-7, the V gene TRBV28; D is possibly TRBD1 (6 bases). Specimen: blood. This receptor was obtained from a woman in her twenties or thirties with Graves' ophthalmopathy. CDR3 region: CASRRWDKGLQQYF. The DNA for the CDR3 is TGTGCCAGCAGGCGGTGGGACAAGGGCCTACAGCAGTACTTC.